These T cell receptor beta chains were read from a single sample in a study of OX40 agonist ivuxolimab in advanced cancers. Libraries were prepared by immunoSEQ multiplex PCR; TCRdb keeps only in-frame clonotypes and omits some of them. The sample shows around 60,000 clones, less than 95% of them seen only once. The sample consisted of CD4+ or CD8+ T cells sorted from blood, taken in a trial of the OX40 agonist ivuxolimab. These receptor sequences come from an adult with an advanced solid tumor such as melanoma, head and neck, liver or kidney cancer. Both conserved end residues are part of each CDR3. Each record gives: V gene, J gene, clone size, D gene, CDR3 DNA, CDR3 protein. A D gene is named only where the DNA matches it firmly. Clone sizes are given selectively: once, few, many, or a class where the clone is expanded.

TRBV10-3	TRBJ2-7	once	TRBD2	TGTGCCATCAGTGGGACTAGCGGAGCTCCCTACGAGCAGTACTTC	CAISGTSGAPYEQYF
TRBV7-9	TRBJ2-2	NA	NA	TGTGCCAGCAGCGCGCGGGCCGGGAGAAACACCGGGGAGCTGTTTTTT	CASSARAGRNTGELFF
TRBV5-4	TRBJ2-5	NA	NA	TGTGCCAGCAGCTTCGTCGGGGTACAAGAGACCCAGTACTTC	CASSFVGVQETQYF
TRBV5-1	TRBJ2-7	NA	NA	TGCGCCAGCAGCCTTAGGGGTTCCTACGAGCAGTACTTC	CASSLRGSYEQYF
TRBV6-5	TRBJ2-1	NA	TRBD2	TGTGCCAGCAGTTCACCCGGGAGTAGCGGGGGCAATGAGCAGTTCTTC	CASSSPGSSGGNEQFF
TRBV6-5	TRBJ2-1	NA	TRBD2	TGTGCCAGCAGTACAGGGACTAGCTCTGACAATGAGCAGTTCTTC	CASSTGTSSDNEQFF
TRBV7-2	TRBJ1-4	NA	TRBD1	TGTGCCAGCAGCCCCGACAGGGTCCGGGAAAAACTGTTTTTT	CASSPDRVREKLFF
TRBV5-8	TRBJ2-1	NA	NA	TGTGCCAGCAGCTTTGGGGTGTCATACAATGAGCAGTTCTTC	CASSFGVSYNEQFF
TRBV5-1	TRBJ2-2	NA	NA	TGCGCCAGCAGCTTGGTTACGAACACCGGGGAGCTGTTTTTT	CASSLVTNTGELFF
TRBV19	TRBJ2-7	NA	NA	TGTGCCAGTACCCGGGGCAGCCACTACGAGCAGTACTTC	CASTRGSHYEQYF
TRBV4-1	TRBJ1-5	NA	NA	TGCGCCAGCAGCCTCGGACAGACTAATCAGCCCCAGCATTTT	CASSLGQTNQPQHF
TRBV30	TRBJ1-1	few	NA	TGTGCCTGGAGTTCCTACGAGGGTTTGGACACTGAAGCTTTCTTT	CAWSSYEGLDTEAFF
TRBV5-1	TRBJ2-7	NA	NA	TGCGCCAGCAGCCTCGACAGCACCTACGAGCAGTACTTC	CASSLDSTYEQYF
TRBV19	TRBJ2-3	NA	TRBD2	TGTGCCAGCTCAGGACTAGCGGGAGTTTCAGATACGCAGTATTTT	CASSGLAGVSDTQYF
TRBV2	TRBJ2-7	NA	NA	TGTGCCAGCAGTGCCTCACTAGCCTACGAGCAGTACTTC	CASSASLAYEQYF
TRBV27	TRBJ2-1	few	TRBD2	TGTGCCAGCAGTGCATGGACTAGCGGGCGGGGCGAGCAGTTCTTC	CASSAWTSGRGEQFF
TRBV15	TRBJ2-2	NA	TRBD1	TGTGCCACCAGCTCCCAGGGGGTCGGGGAGCTGTTTTTT	CATSSQGVGELFF
TRBV28	TRBJ1-2	NA	NA	TGTGCCAGCAGTTTTGGCGGCTATGGCTACACCTTC	CASSFGGYGYTF
TRBV6-5	TRBJ2-7	NA	NA	TGTGCCAGCAGTTCACCGGGACTCACATACGAGCAGTACTTC	CASSSPGLTYEQYF
TRBV27	TRBJ2-1	NA	NA	TGTGCCAGCAAACGGGAGCGTTTTATGTACAATGAGCAGTTCTTC	CASKRERFMYNEQFF
TRBV19	TRBJ2-6	NA	NA	TGTGCCAGTAGTGGGGGGTCTGGGGCCAACGTCCTGACTTTC	CASSGGSGANVLTF
TRBV11-2	TRBJ2-3	NA	TRBD1	TGTGCCAGCAGCACCCGGACAGGGGGCAGCGCAGATACGCAGTATTTT	CASSTRTGGSADTQYF
TRBV19	TRBJ2-2	NA	TRBD2	TGTGCCAGTAGTGGACTAGCGAACACCGGGGAGCTGTTTTTT	CASSGLANTGELFF
TRBV6-1	TRBJ1-4	NA	NA	TGTGCCAGCACCCCTTCGGGGGCAACTAATGAAAAACTGTTTTTT	CASTPSGATNEKLFF
TRBV5-1	TRBJ2-1	NA	TRBD2	TGCGCCAGCGAACTGTTTAGCGGGAAGGGAAATGAGCAGTTCTTC	CASELFSGKGNEQFF
TRBV7-9	TRBJ2-7	NA	NA	TGTGCCAGCAGCTGGCGGGACTCCTACGAGCAGTACTTC	CASSWRDSYEQYF
TRBV10-3	TRBJ2-1	NA	NA	TGTGCCATCAGTGACTCGACCCGTGGGATCTACAATGAGCAGTTCTTC	CAISDSTRGIYNEQFF
TRBV19	TRBJ2-5	NA	TRBD1	TGTGCCAGTACCTCATCATTCCGGGACAGGGGGCAAGAGACCCAGTACTTC	CASTSSFRDRGQETQYF
TRBV7-2	TRBJ1-2	NA	NA	TGTGCCAGCAGCGTAGGAGCGGTTCAAGAATACTATGGCTACACCTTC	CASSVGAVQEYYGYTF
TRBV7-9	TRBJ2-7	once	TRBD1	TGTGCCATCACCCGACAGGGCCGACTCTCGGACGAGCAGTACTTC	CAITRQGRLSDEQYF
TRBV29-1	TRBJ2-7	NA	TRBD1	TGCAGCGTTGTACAGGGGGAGTACGAGCAGTACTTC	CSVVQGEYEQYF
TRBV4-1	TRBJ1-1	NA	TRBD1	TGCGCCAGCAGCCAGGTGGGGACAGGTGCTAGTGAAGCTTTCTTT	CASSQVGTGASEAFF
TRBV7-2	TRBJ1-5	NA	NA	TGTGCCAGCAGCTTAGGCCGGATACAGTCGAGCAATCAGCCCCAGCATTTT	CASSLGRIQSSNQPQHF
TRBV19	TRBJ1-5	NA	TRBD1	TGTGCCAGTAGTAGGGGGCTACAGGGGGGCTATAGCAATCAGCCCCAGCATTTT	CASSRGLQGGYSNQPQHF
TRBV5-1	TRBJ1-4	once	NA	TGCGCCAGCGCTGACCAGGGTTTGGAGGGTGAAAAACTGTTTTTT	CASADQGLEGEKLFF
TRBV11-2	TRBJ2-5	once	NA	TGTGCCAGCAGCAAAAATCAGGGGCAGGAGACCCAGTACTTC	CASSKNQGQETQYF
TRBV10-3	TRBJ2-5	NA	NA	TGTGCCACACACGGCGGACAAGCTGAGACCCAGTACTTC	CATHGGQAETQYF
TRBV7-8	TRBJ2-7	NA	NA	TGTGCCAGCAGCGTATACTACGAGCAGTACTTC	CASSVYYEQYF
TRBV7-8	TRBJ1-1	NA	NA	TGTGCCAGCAGCTTAGTCGGGGAAGACACTGAAGCTTTCTTT	CASSLVGEDTEAFF
TRBV6-5	TRBJ2-7	NA	TRBD1	TGTGCCAGCAGTTACTCGAGTCAGGGGGTTTACGAGCAGTACTTC	CASSYSSQGVYEQYF
TRBV27	TRBJ1-2	NA	NA	TGTGCCAGCAGTGGGGTGTTTGGGGGGAGTTATGGCTACACCTTC	CASSGVFGGSYGYTF
TRBV14	TRBJ2-7	NA	NA	TGTGCCAGCAGCCAAGCCTGGCAGGGGCGCGAGCAGTACTTC	CASSQAWQGREQYF
TRBV28	TRBJ2-7	NA	NA	TGTGCCAGCAGTTTTTTCCGGGACCTCGAGCAGTACTTC	CASSFFRDLEQYF
TRBV14	TRBJ2-1	NA	TRBD2	TGTGCCAGCAGCCAAGGGGTTGCGGGAGTTAGAAATGAGCAGTTCTTC	CASSQGVAGVRNEQFF
TRBV5-4	TRBJ2-3	NA	TRBD1	TGTGCCAGCAGCTTGGCGACAGGGGAAGCGGATACGCAGTATTTT	CASSLATGEADTQYF
TRBV27	TRBJ1-6	NA	TRBD1	TGTGCCAGCAGTCTAGATGACAGGGGTTTGGATTCACCCCTCCACTTT	CASSLDDRGLDSPLHF
TRBV28	TRBJ2-1	NA	NA	TGTGCCAGCAGGGTGGGTGGTGTCGTCCTTAATGAGCAGTTCTTC	CASRVGGVVLNEQFF
TRBV9	TRBJ2-5	NA	NA	TGTGCCAGCAGCTCAAAGACAGCCGAAGAGACCCAGTACTTC	CASSSKTAEETQYF
TRBV10-3	TRBJ2-5	NA	NA	TGTGCCGGGGCGGGCCCCGGGGAGACCCAGTACTTC	CAGAGPGETQYF
TRBV6-6	TRBJ2-3	NA	NA	TGTGCCAGGAAGCGGGTTAGCACAGATACGCAGTATTTT	CARKRVSTDTQYF
TRBV15	TRBJ2-1	few	NA	TGTGCCACCAGCAGAGATAGCGGCTACAATGAGCAGTTCTTC	CATSRDSGYNEQFF
TRBV7-9	TRBJ2-3	NA	TRBD2	TGTGCCAGCGGCCCACCGGGACTAGCGGGCCCAGATACGCAGTATTTT	CASGPPGLAGPDTQYF
TRBV2	TRBJ1-2	NA	TRBD1	TGTGCCAGCAGTTTTTCCAGGGGGTCTGGCTACACCTTC	CASSFSRGSGYTF
TRBV5-3	TRBJ2-1	NA	TRBD2	TGTGCCAGAAGCTTGGAAGGACTAGCGGGACTTACGGGGAATGAGCAGTTCTTC	CARSLEGLAGLTGNEQFF